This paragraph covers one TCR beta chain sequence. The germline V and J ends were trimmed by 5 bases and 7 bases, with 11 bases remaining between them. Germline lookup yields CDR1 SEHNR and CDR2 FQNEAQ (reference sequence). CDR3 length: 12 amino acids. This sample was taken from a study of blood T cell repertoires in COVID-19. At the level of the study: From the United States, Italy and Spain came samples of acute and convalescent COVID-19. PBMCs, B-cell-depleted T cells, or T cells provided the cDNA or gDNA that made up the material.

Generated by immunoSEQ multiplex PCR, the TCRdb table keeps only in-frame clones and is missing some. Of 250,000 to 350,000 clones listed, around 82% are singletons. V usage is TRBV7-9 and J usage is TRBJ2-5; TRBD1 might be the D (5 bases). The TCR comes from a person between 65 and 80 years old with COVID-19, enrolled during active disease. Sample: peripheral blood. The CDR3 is CASSEVQGTQYF. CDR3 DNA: TGTGCCAGCAGCGAAGTCCAGGGGACCCAGTACTTC.